A selection of T cell receptor beta chains follows, all from one sample in a study of blood T cell repertoires in COVID-19. The method was immunoSEQ multiplex PCR; TCRdb's version includes in-frame clones alone and lacks a portion of them. Of some 150,000 clones in the sample, more than 80% are singletons; the top ten hold approximately 3%. The sample taken for sequencing was peripheral blood. The source of these receptors is a man aged 60-69 years with acute or convalescent COVID-19. Each CDR3 is given with its conserved first and last residue. D genes are given only for firm matches. Expanded clones get a size class; other rows say once, few or many, or leave the size out.

d_call j_call clone_size v_call cdr3_aa cdr3_nt
NA TRBJ2-2 once TRBV24-1 CATKSGQIAGELFF TGTGCCACCAAGTCAGGACAGATCGCCGGGGAGCTGTTTTTT
TRBD1 TRBJ1-2 NA TRBV2 CASRRPGQTNYGYTF TGTGCCAGCAGACGCCCGGGACAGACTAACTATGGCTACACCTTC
NA TRBJ1-2 NA TRBV19 CASSAPRGARGGYTF TGTGCCAGTAGCGCCCCCCGTGGGGCCAGGGGTGGCTACACCTTC
NA TRBJ1-1 NA TRBV6-5 CASSFSTGLMNTEAFF TGTGCCAGCAGTTTTTCGACAGGACTCATGAACACTGAAGCTTTCTTT
TRBD2 TRBJ2-2 NA TRBV7-9 CASSSGLAGGHTGELFF TGTGCCAGCAGCTCGGGACTAGCGGGGGGGCACACCGGGGAGCTGTTTTTT
TRBD1 TRBJ1-5 NA TRBV2 CASSGQGLGNQPQHF TGTGCCAGCAGCGGACAGGGGTTGGGCAATCAGCCCCAGCATTTT
TRBD2 TRBJ2-1 NA TRBV7-7 CASSLGLAGGDEQFF TGTGCCAGCAGCTTAGGTCTAGCGGGGGGGGATGAGCAGTTCTTC
NA TRBJ1-2 NA TRBV6-5 CASAPGLNYGYTF TGTGCCAGCGCCCCTGGGCTGAACTATGGCTACACCTTC
TRBD1 TRBJ2-4 few TRBV5-4 CASSLDTGAGNIQYF TGTGCCAGCAGCTTGGATACAGGGGCTGGAAACATTCAGTACTTC
NA TRBJ2-1 NA TRBV9 CASSSGGANYNEQFF TGTGCCAGCAGCTCAGGCGGGGCCAACTACAATGAGCAGTTCTTC
NA TRBJ1-2 NA TRBV5-1 CASSLDYGFRAGYTF TGCGCCAGCAGCTTGGACTATGGTTTCAGGGCAGGCTACACCTTC
NA TRBJ1-6 NA TRBV30 CAWSAPRRGPSPLHF TGTGCCTGGAGTGCCCCGAGGCGGGGACCTTCACCCCTCCACTTT
TRBD1 TRBJ1-2 NA TRBV5-5 CASSRAQGAGYGYTF TGTGCCAGCAGCCGTGCGCAGGGGGCGGGGTATGGCTACACCTTC
NA TRBJ1-1 NA TRBV10-3 CAISSEGRDTEAFF TGTGCCATCAGTTCGGAGGGAAGAGACACTGAAGCTTTCTTT
NA TRBJ1-4 NA TRBV6-1 CASSDLSRGLGKLFF TGTGCCAGCAGTGATCTGTCAAGGGGTTTGGGAAAACTGTTTTTT
NA TRBJ2-3 NA TRBV28 CASSLRDGAPHF TGTGCCAGCAGCTTGCGGGACGGCGCCCCGCATTTT
NA TRBJ1-1 NA TRBV6-5 CASSFSGKGNTEAFF TGTGCCAGCAGTTTTTCAGGGAAGGGAAACACTGAAGCTTTCTTT
NA TRBJ1-2 NA TRBV29-1 CSVGLFRQNYGYTF TGCAGCGTTGGATTGTTTAGACAGAACTATGGCTACACCTTC
NA TRBJ1-2 NA TRBV5-6 CASSYRTEEGYTF TGTGCCAGCAGCTACCGGACTGAGGAGGGCTACACCTTC
NA TRBJ2-3 once TRBV10-3 CAISESGIRGAGTDTQYF TGTGCCATCAGTGAGTCGGGGATCCGGGGGGCCGGCACAGATACGCAGTATTTT
TRBD1 TRBJ2-7 NA TRBV9 CASSVTGGFHEQYF TGTGCCAGCAGCGTGACAGGGGGCTTCCACGAGCAGTACTTC
NA TRBJ1-5 NA TRBV10-3 CAISESKGSNQPQHF TGTGCCATCAGTGAGTCTAAGGGGAGCAATCAGCCCCAGCATTTT
NA TRBJ1-3 NA TRBV4-2 CASSPYTSSGNTIYF TGTGCCAGCAGCCCATACACCAGCTCTGGAAACACCATATATTTT
NA TRBJ1-1 NA TRBV2 CASGAYWPMNTEAFF TGTGCCAGCGGAGCATATTGGCCCATGAACACTGAAGCTTTCTTT
NA TRBJ2-1 NA TRBV24-1 CATEGSGTSYNEQFF TGTGCCACGGAGGGGTCCGGGACGAGCTACAATGAGCAGTTCTTC